The sequence of this TCR beta chain was determined in a study of T cells after yellow fever vaccination. Findings of the study overall: Weaker, the secondary response peaked sooner, at day 5 versus 15.

TCRdb processed the 5' RACE reads anew with MiXCR; each CDR3 protein has one entry. Seen here are about 580,000 distinct CDR3 sequences, 17% observed once, and the top ten hold 17%. This clonotype showed up just a few times. No antigen is known for it. The CDR3 is made up of 15 amino acids. J gave up 5 bases and V 5 bases, and 6 bases lay outside the gene matches. The clonotype was recovered from a man aged 18 to 30 who received the YFV17D yellow fever vaccine. The V and J genes are TRBV12-3 or TRBV12-4 and TRBJ2-5, with 12 bases matching TRBD2. Material: PBMCs, obtained about 5 days after the first yellow fever vaccination. CDR3 loop: CASSDRLAGVETQYF. The CDR3 DNA reads TGTGCCAGCAGTGATAGACTAGCGGGGGTGGAGACCCAGTACTTC.